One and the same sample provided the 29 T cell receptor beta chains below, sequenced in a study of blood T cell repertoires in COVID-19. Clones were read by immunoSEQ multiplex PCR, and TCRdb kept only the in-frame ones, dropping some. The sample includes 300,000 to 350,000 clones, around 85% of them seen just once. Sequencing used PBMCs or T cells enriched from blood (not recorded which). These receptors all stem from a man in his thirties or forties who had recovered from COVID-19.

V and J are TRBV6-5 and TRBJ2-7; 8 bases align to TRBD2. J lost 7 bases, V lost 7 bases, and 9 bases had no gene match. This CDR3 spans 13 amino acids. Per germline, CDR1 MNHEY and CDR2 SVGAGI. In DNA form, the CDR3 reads TGTGCCAGCATGGGTAGCGGGGCGGTGGAGCAGTACTTC. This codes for CASMGSGAVEQYF.

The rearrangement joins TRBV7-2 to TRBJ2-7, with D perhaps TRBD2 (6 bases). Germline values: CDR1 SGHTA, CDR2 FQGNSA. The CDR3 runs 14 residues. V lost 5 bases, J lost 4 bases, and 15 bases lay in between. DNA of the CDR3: TGTGCCAGCAGCAAATGGGGGGATTCTTACGAGCAGTACTTC. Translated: CASSKWGDSYEQYF.

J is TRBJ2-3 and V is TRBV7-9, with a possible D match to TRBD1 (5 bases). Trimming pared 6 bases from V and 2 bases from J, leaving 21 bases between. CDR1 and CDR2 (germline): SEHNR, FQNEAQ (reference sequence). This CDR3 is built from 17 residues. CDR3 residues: CASRMGPRRPPTDTQYF. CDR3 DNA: TGTGCCAGCAGGATGGGGCCAAGGCGGCCCCCCACAGATACGCAGTATTTT.

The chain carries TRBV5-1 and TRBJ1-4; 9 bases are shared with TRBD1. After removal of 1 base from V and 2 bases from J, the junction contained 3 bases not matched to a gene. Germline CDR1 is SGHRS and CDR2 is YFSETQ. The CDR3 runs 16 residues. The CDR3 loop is CASSLTTGGTNEKLFF. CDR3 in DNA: TGCGCCAGCAGCTTGACAACAGGGGGCACTAATGAAAAACTGTTTTTT.

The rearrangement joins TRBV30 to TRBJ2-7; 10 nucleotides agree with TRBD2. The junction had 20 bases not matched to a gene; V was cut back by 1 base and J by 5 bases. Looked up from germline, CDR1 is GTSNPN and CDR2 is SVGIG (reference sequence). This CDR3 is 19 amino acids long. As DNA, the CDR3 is TGTGCCTGGAGTGGAGGGGCTAGCGGGGGTATTTATCGGATCCACGAGCAGTACTTC. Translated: CAWSGGASGGIYRIHEQYF. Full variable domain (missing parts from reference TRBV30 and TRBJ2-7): SQTIHQWPATLVQPVGSPLSLECTVEGTSNPNLYWYRQAAGRGLQLLFYSVGIGQISSEVPQNLSASRPQDRQFILSSKKLLLSDSGFYLCAWSGGASGGIYRIHEQYFGPGTRLTVT.

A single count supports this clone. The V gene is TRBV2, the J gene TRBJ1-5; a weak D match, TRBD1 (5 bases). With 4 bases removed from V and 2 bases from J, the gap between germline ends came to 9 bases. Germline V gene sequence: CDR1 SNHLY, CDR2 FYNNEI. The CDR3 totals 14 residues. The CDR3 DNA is TGTGCCAGCAGTGCCAGGGTGGGCAATCAGCCCCAGCATTTT. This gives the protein CASSARVGNQPQHF.

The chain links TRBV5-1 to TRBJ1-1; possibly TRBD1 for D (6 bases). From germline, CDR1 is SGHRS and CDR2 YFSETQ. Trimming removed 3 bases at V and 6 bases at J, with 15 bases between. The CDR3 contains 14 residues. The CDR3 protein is CASSSGGQNAEAFF. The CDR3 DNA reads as TGCGCCAGCAGCTCGGGCGGACAGAATGCTGAAGCTTTCTTT.

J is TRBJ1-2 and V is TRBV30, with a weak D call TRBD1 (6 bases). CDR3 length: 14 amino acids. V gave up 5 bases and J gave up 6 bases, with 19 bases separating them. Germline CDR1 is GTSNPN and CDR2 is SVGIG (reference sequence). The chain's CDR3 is CAWDPRGAVNGYTF. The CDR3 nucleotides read TGTGCCTGGGACCCCAGGGGTGCGGTGAATGGCTACACCTTC.

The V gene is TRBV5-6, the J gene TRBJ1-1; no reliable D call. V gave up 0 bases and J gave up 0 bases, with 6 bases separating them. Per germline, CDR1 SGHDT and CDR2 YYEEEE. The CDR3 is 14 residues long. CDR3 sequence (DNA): TGTGCCAGCAGCTTGGTTTCGGTGAACACTGAAGCTTTCTTT. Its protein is CASSLVSVNTEAFF. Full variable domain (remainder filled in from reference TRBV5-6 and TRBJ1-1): DAGVTQSPTHLIKTRGQQVTLRCSPKSGHDTVSWYQQALGQGPQFIFQYYEEEERQRGNFPDRFSGHQFPNYSSELNVNALLLGDSALYLCASSLVSVNTEAFFGQGTRLTVV.

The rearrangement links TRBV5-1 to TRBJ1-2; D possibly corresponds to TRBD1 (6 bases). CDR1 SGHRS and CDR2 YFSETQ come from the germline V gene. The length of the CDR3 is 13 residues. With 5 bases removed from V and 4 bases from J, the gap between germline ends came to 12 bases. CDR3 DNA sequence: TGCGCCAGCAGGAGGGACACATCCTATGGCTACACCTTC. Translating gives CASRRDTSYGYTF.

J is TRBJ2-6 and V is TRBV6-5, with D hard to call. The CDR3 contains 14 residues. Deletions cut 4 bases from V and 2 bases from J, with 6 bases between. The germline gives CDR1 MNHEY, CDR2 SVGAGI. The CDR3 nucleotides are TGTGCCAGCAGTTCCGTTACTGGGGCCAACGTCCTGACTTTC. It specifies CASSSVTGANVLTF.

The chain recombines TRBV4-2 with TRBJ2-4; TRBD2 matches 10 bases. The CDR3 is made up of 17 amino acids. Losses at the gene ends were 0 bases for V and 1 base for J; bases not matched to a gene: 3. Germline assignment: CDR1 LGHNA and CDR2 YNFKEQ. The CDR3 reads CASSQDQLAGAKNIQYF. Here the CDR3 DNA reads TGTGCCAGCAGCCAAGATCAACTAGCGGGGGCCAAAAACATTCAGTACTTC.

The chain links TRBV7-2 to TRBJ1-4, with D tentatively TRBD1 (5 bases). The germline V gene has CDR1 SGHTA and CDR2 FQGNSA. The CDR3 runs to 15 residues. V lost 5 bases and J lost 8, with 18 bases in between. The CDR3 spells CASSLHGGENEKLFF. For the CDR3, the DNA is TGTGCCAGCAGCCTCCACGGGGGGGAAAACGAAAAACTGTTTTTT.

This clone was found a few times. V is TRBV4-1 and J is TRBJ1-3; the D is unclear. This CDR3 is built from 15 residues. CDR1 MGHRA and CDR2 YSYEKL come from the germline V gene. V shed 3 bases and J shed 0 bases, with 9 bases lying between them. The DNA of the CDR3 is TGCGCCAGCAGCCAGTCGGTACTCTCTGGAAACACCATATATTTT. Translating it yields CASSQSVLSGNTIYF.

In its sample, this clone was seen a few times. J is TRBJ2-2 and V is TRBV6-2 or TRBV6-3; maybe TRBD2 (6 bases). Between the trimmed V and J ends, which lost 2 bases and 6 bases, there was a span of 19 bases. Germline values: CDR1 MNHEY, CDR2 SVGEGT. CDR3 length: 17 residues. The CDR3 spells CASSYGGARFRAGELFF. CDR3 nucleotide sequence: TGTGCCAGCAGTTACGGCGGGGCAAGGTTTCGGGCCGGGGAGCTGTTTTTT.

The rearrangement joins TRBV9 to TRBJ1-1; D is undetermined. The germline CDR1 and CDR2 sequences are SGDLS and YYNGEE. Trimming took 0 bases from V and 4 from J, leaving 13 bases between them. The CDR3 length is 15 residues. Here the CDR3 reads CASSVVNPWSTEAFF. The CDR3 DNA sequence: TGTGCCAGCAGCGTAGTTAATCCCTGGAGCACTGAAGCTTTCTTT.

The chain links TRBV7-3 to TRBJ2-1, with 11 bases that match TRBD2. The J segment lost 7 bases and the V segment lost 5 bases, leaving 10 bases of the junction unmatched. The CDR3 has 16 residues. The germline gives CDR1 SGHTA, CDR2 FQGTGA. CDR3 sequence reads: CASSKSLAGGKNEQFF. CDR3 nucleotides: TGTGCCAGCAGCAAATCCTTAGCGGGGGGGAAGAATGAGCAGTTCTTC. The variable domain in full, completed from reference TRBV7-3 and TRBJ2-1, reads GAGVSQTPSNKVTEKGKYVELRCDPISGHTALYWYRQSLGQGPEFLIYFQGTGAADDSGLPNDRFFAVRPEGSVSTLKIQRTERGDSAVYLCASSKSLAGGKNEQFFGPGTRLTVL.

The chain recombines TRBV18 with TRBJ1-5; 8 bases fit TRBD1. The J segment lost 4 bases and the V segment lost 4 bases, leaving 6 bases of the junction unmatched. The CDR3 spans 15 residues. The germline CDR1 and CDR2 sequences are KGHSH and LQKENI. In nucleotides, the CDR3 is TGTGCCAGCTCACGAGAGGACAGGGCAAATCAGCCCCAGCATTTT. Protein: CASSREDRANQPQHF.

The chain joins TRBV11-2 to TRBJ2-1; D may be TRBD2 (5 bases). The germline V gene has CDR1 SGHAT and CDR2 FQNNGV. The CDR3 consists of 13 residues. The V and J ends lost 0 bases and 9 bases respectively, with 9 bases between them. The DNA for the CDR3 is TGTGCCAGCAGCTTAGAACCGGGATCTGAGCAGTTCTTC. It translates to CASSLEPGSEQFF.

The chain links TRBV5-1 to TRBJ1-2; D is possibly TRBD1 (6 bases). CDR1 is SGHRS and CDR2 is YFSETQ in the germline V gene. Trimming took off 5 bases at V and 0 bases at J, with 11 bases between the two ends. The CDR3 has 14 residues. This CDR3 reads CASRPGQPNYGYTF. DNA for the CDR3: TGCGCCAGCAGACCAGGACAGCCTAACTATGGCTACACCTTC.

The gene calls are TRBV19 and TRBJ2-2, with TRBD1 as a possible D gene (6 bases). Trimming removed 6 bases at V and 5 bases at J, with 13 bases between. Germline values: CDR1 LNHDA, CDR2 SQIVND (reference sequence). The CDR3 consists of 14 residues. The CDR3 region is CASRPRGRTGELFF. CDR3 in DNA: TGTGCCAGTAGACCGAGGGGGAGAACCGGGGAGCTGTTTTTT. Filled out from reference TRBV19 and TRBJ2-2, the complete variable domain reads DGGITQSPKYLFRKEGQNVTLSCEQNLNHDAMYWYRQDPGQGLRLIYYSQIVNDFQKGDIAEGYSVSREKKESFPLTVTSAQKNPTAFYLCASRPRGRTGELFFGEGSRLTVL.

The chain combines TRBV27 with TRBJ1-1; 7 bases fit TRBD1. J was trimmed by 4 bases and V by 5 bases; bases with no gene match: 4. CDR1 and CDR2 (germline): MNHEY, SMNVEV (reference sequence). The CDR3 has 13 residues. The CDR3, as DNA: TGTGCCAGCAGTCCCTACAGGGGCACTGAAGCTTTCTTT. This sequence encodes CASSPYRGTEAFF.

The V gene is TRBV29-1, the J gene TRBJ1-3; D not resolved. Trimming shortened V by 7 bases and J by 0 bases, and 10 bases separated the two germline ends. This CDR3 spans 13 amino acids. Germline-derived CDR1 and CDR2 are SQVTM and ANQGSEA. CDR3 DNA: TGCAGCGCCCAACTTATCTCTGGAAACACCATATATTTT. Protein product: CSAQLISGNTIYF.

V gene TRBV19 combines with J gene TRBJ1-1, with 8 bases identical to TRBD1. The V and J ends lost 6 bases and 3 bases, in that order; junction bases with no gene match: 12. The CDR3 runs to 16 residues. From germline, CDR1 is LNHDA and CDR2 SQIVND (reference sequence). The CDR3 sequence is CASRKDRVGQDTEAFF. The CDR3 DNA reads TGTGCCAGTAGGAAGGACAGGGTCGGTCAAGACACTGAAGCTTTCTTT.

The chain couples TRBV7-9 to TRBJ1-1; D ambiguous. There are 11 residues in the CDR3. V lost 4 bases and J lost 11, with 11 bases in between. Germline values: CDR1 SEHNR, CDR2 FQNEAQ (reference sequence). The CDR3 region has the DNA TGTGCCAGCAGCTCGGGAGGGTTGGCTTTCTTT. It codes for CASSSGGLAFF. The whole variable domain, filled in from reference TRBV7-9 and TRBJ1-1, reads DTGVSQNPRHKITKRGQNVTFRCDPISEHNRLYWYRQTLGQGPEFLTYFQNEAQLEKSRLLSDRFSAERPKGSFSTLEIQRTEQGDSAMYLCASSSGGLAFFGQGTRLTVV.

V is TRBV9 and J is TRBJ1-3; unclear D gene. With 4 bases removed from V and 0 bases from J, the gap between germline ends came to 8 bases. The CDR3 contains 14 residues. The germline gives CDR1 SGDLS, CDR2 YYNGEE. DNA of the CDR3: TGTGCCAGCAGCCCCGGGTCCTCTGGAAACACCATATATTTT. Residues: CASSPGSSGNTIYF. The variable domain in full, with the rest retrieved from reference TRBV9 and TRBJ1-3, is DSGVTQTPKHLITATGQRVTLRCSPRSGDLSVYWYQQSLDQGLQFLIQYYNGEERAKGNILERFSAQQFPDLHSELNLSSLELGDSALYFCASSPGSSGNTIYFGEGSWLTVV.

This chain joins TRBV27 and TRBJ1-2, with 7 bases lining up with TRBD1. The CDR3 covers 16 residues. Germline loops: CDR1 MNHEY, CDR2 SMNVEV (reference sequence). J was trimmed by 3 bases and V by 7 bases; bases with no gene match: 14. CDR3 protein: CASTPFYRGMDYGYTF. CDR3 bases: TGTGCCAGCACACCTTTTTACAGGGGAATGGACTATGGCTACACCTTC.

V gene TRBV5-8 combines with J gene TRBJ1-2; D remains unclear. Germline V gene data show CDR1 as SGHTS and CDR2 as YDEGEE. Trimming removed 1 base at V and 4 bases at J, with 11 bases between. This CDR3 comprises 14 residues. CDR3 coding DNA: TGTGCCAGCAGCTTGTCTCGGGGTCCCTATGGCTACACCTTC. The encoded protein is CASSLSRGPYGYTF.

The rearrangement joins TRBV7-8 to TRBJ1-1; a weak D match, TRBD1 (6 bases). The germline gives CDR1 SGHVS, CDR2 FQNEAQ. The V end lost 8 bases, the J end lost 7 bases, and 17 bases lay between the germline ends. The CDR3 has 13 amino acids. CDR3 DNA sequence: TGTGCCAGCCAACGACGGGGGGCCGGTGAAGCTTTCTTT. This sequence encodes CASQRRGAGEAFF.